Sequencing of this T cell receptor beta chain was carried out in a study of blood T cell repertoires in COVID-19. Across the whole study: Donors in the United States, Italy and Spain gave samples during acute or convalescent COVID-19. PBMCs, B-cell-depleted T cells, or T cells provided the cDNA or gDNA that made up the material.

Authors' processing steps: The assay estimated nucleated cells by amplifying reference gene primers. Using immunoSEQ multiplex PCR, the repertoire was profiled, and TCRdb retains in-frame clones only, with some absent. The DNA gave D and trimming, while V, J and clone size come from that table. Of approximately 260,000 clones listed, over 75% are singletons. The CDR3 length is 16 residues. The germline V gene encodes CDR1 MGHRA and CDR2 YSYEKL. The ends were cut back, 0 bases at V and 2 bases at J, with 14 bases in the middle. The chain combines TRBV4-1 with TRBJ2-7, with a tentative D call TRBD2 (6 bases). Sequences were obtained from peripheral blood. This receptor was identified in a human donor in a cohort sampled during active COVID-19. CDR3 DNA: TGCGCCAGCAGCCAAGAAGGGCAGGGAGGAACCTACGAGCAGTACTTC. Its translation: CASSQEGQGGTYEQYF.